Given below is one T cell receptor beta chain in context. No antigen is known for it. This entry comes from a study of monozygotic twins with inflammatory bowel disease. This CDR3 comprises 15 residues. Germline V gene sequence: CDR1 SGHRS, CDR2 YFSETQ. Study results and limitations: The sharing of clonotypes with others was lower in IBD patients than in healthy twins, especially with disease activity. Whereas healthy co-twins had higher TCRbeta diversity (inverse Simpson), IBD patients had lower diversity. Concordant and discordant twins showed no difference in repertoire similarity, possibly from limited power.

Incorporation of UMIs carrying a 6-nucleotide sample barcode was performed by template switching. TCRdb reprocessed the 5' RACE reads and stores each CDR3 protein as one record, lacking DNA. The record lists roughly 150,000 distinct CDR3 sequences, of which the ten most abundant hold about 2.6%. V gene TRBV5-1 combines with J gene TRBJ2-2; TCRdb indicates TRBD2, and absent DNA this call remains unverified. The TCR comes from a human donor with ulcerative colitis or Crohn's disease, or a healthy co-twin of an affected twin (not recorded which). Sequencing input: blood. This CDR3 reads CASSLGGVNTGELFF.